A single sample is the source of the 9 T cell receptor beta chains below, sequenced in a study of CD8 T cells in ankylosing spondylitis. TCRdb passed the 5' RACE reads through MiXCR, listing each CDR3 protein once. This sample has nearly 350,000 distinct CDR3 sequences; under 15% occur once, and the top ten carry about 1%. The sequenced material came from blood, either unsorted or a sorted T cell fraction (not recorded which). These receptors all stem from a male donor with ankylosing spondylitis or in good health (not recorded which).

This clonotype was detected many times. The chain combines TRBV12-3 or TRBV12-4 with TRBJ1-1; D unresolved. The CDR3 is 11 residues long. V shed 5 bases and J shed 8 bases, with 9 bases lying between them. The CDR3 nucleotides are TGTGCCAGCAGTGCCTCCGCCGAAGCTTTCTTT. Its protein product is CASSASAEAFF.

The V gene is TRBV7-8, the J gene TRBJ2-3, with D hard to call. V was pared by 5 bases and J by 0 bases, with 18 bases between. The germline V gene encodes CDR1 SGHVS and CDR2 FQNEAQ. CDR3 size: 17 residues. CDR3 sequence: CASSLLVGMASTDTQYF. The DNA of the CDR3 is TGTGCCAGCAGCCTTCTTGTGGGGATGGCCAGCACAGATACGCAGTATTTT.

This chain connects TRBV10-1 to TRBJ2-7; D is unclear. V was trimmed by 4 bases and J by 6 bases, leaving 13 bases between them. Per germline, CDR1 WNHNN and CDR2 SYGVQD (reference sequence). CDR3 length: 13 amino acids. The CDR3 loop is CASSVTLGFEQYF. CDR3 DNA sequence: TGCGCCAGCAGTGTAACACTTGGATTCGAGCAGTACTTC.

This clonotype turned up a few times. The chain recombines TRBV29-1 with TRBJ1-2, with D perhaps matching TRBD1 (5 bases). Looked up from germline, CDR1 is SQVTM and CDR2 is ANQGSEA. The V and J ends lost 4 bases and 8 bases respectively, with 14 bases between them. There are 12 residues in the CDR3. The DNA for the CDR3 is TGCAGCGTTGTCGGTTGGGACGAAGGCTACACCTTC. Protein: CSVVGWDEGYTF.

This clonotype was observed a few times. This chain joins TRBV5-1 and TRBJ1-1; possibly TRBD1 for D (5 bases). V dropped 4 bases and J dropped 5 bases, with 15 bases sitting between them. Germline V gene sequence: CDR1 SGHRS, CDR2 YFSETQ. There are 14 residues in the CDR3. The CDR3 reads CASSLGNKGTEAFF. In DNA, the CDR3 is TGCGCCAGCAGCCTAGGGAATAAGGGGACTGAAGCTTTCTTT.

This clonotype has just a few counts. The rearrangement links TRBV10-3 to TRBJ2-7, with TRBD1 identical over 9 bases. The CDR3 contains 12 residues. After removal of 11 bases from V and 3 bases from J, the junction contained 5 bases not matched to a gene. Germline CDR1 ENHRY, CDR2 SYGVKD. The CDR3: CAVRQGGYEQYF. CDR3 DNA sequence: TGTGCCGTCCGACAGGGGGGCTACGAGCAGTACTTC.

At least ten counts were recorded for this clonotype. The V and J genes are TRBV12-3 or TRBV12-4 and TRBJ2-1, with TRBD1 matching over 8 bases. V dropped 6 bases and J dropped 5; count of bases not matched to a gene: 9. CDR3 length: 15 amino acids. The CDR3 spells CASSRTGQADNEQFF. CDR3 bases: TGTGCCAGCAGCCGAACGGGACAGGCGGACAATGAGCAGTTCTTC.

V and J are TRBV18 and TRBJ2-1, with D uncertain. V was trimmed by 0 bases and J by 11 bases, leaving 8 bases between them. The CDR3 extends over 12 amino acids. Germline V CDR1 and CDR2: KGHSH, LQKENI. This CDR3 is CASSPPAEKQFF. The CDR3 bases are TGTGCCAGCTCACCACCGGCAGAAAAGCAGTTCTTC.

In its sample, this clonotype was seen a few times. The chain carries TRBV4-1 and TRBJ2-3, with D possibly TRBD2 on 6 matching bases. The ends were cut back, 4 bases at V and 3 bases at J, with 17 bases in the middle. There are 16 residues in the CDR3. The germline CDR1 and CDR2 sequences are MGHRA and YSYEKL. CDR3 in amino acids: CASSPKSGVRTDTQYF. The DNA of the CDR3 is TGCGCCAGCAGCCCCAAGTCGGGGGTCAGGACAGATACGCAGTATTTT.